This T cell receptor beta chain was recorded in a study of glioma-infiltrating T cells. Study background: Glioblastomas were WHO grade IV, sampled at first diagnosis; low-grade were grade II.

Worth noting for this clonotype: The junction does not match germline at one end; this may be a read error.

Using RNA template, CDR3s of TCR alpha and beta were amplified with iRepertoire arm-PCR. Each CDR3 protein is one row after TCRdb ran MiXCR on the multiplex PCR reads. The sample has about 400,000 distinct CDR3 sequences; 41% are singletons. The CDR3 contains 16 residues. Looked up from germline, CDR1 is DFQATT and CDR2 is SNEGSKA (reference sequence). The rearrangement links TRBV20-1 to TRBJ2-7, with D perhaps TRBD1 (6 bases). This clonotype originated in a human donor with low-grade glioma or glioblastoma, undergoing nonglioma brain surgery, or in good health (not recorded which). Material for sequencing was glioma tissue, nonneoplastic brain tissue, or PBMCs (not recorded which). CDR3 sequence (DNA): TGCAGTGCTAGGGTGAACCACCGAGGACAGACCTACGAGCGGTACTTC. Residues: CSARVNHRGQTYERYF.